This TCR beta chain emerged from a study of T cells expressing NK-cell markers. To note about this clonotype: Its cognate antigen is unknown.

Study-level points and caveats: Expanded NKG2C+ T cell clones were not confirmed as HCMV-specific. NKG2C+ dominant clonotype frequencies in six donors were about 1.0-8% of CD8+ T cells.

TCRdb reprocessed the 5' RACE reads and keeps a single row for each CDR3 protein, giving no DNA. This listing includes 140,000 to 150,000 distinct CDR3 sequences. The sequence derives from a man between 18 and 29 years old in good health. What was sequenced was blood T cells: a sorted CD56 or NKG2C T cell subset, CD4+ or CD8+ T cells, or bulk PBMC T cells (not recorded which).

The CDR3 sequence is CASSLLRARNEQFF. The rearrangement links TRBV28 to TRBJ2-1; TCRdb lists TRBD1, though no DNA is available to test this call. The CDR3 extends over 14 amino acids. CDR1 and CDR2 from the germline V gene are MDHEN and SYDVKM.